A single sample is the source of the 12 T cell receptor beta chains below, sequenced in a study of CD8+CD57+ T cells in acquired aplastic anemia. Genomic DNA constituted the template upon which TCR beta VDJ and CDR3 profiling was performed. TCRdb passed the reads through MiXCR, listing each CDR3 protein once. The sample shows hundreds of thousands of distinct CDR3 sequences, less than 35% of them seen only once. By flow cytometry, patients selected for sequencing had shown an expansion of CD8+CD57+ cells. The sequencing input was sorted CD4+, CD8+, or CD8+CD57+ T cells (not recorded which) from PBMCs. Receptor source: a human donor with aplastic anemia.

The V call is TRBV19, the J call TRBJ1-6, with TRBD1 matching over 8 bases. V lost 6 bases and J lost 8; bases outside the gene matches: 9. Germline CDR1 and CDR2: LNHDA and SQIVND (reference sequence). The CDR3 loop spans 15 amino acids. CDR3 DNA: TGTGCCAGTAGCACCGGACAGGGAGGACATTCACCCCTCCACTTT. It translates to CASSTGQGGHSPLHF.

This clonotype was found a few times. The chain is built from TRBV12-3 or TRBV12-4 and TRBJ2-7; D is perhaps TRBD1 or TRBD2 (6 bases each). Trimming stripped 5 bases from V and 2 bases from J, with 16 bases between. The CDR3 is made up of 15 amino acids. In DNA, the CDR3 is TGTGCCAGCAGTAGCCCTCTCGGGGGCGCCTACGAGCAGTACTTC. This sequence encodes CASSSPLGGAYEQYF.

This chain joins TRBV12-3 or TRBV12-4 and TRBJ1-5; D unresolved. CDR3 size: 17 residues. V lost 1 base and J 2 bases, leaving 15 bases between the germline ends. CDR3 in DNA: TGTGCCAGCAGTTTAGATATGAGCAGTACGGGCAATCAGCCCCAGCATTTT. Amino acids: CASSLDMSSTGNQPQHF.

Note on this clonotype: A much larger clone differs by one base, so this may be a read error. The chain has TRBV19 and TRBJ2-7; D gene unclear. Trimming removed 11 bases at V and 0 bases at J, with 17 bases between. This CDR3 has 14 amino acids. Germline V gives CDR1 LNHDA, CDR2 SQIVND (reference sequence). In DNA, the CDR3 is TGTGCCGGTAAGGATTTGCCCAGCTCCTACGAGCAGTACTTC. Its translation: CAGKDLPSSYEQYF.

With respect to this clonotype: Since a much larger clone is just one base distant, this may be a read error. This chain uses TRBV7-2 with TRBJ1-3, with 7 bases that match TRBD1. The V gene's germline CDR1 is SGHTA and CDR2 FQGNSA. Trimming removed 2 bases from V and 3 bases from J; junction bases left unmatched: 4. The CDR3 is made up of 15 amino acids. This chain's CDR3 is CASSLSWDSGNTIYF. The CDR3 DNA reads as TGTGCCAGCAGCTTAAGTTGGGACAGTGGAAACACCATATATTTT.

This clonotype occurred many times. V usage is TRBV9 and J usage is TRBJ2-7; a possible D gene is TRBD1 (5 bases). Germline CDR1 is SGDLS and CDR2 is YYNGEE. CDR3 length: 14 amino acids. V was pared by 2 bases and J by 4 bases, with 13 bases between. The CDR3 DNA reads TGTGCCAGCAGCGTCGGCCAGGGTAATTACGAGCAGTACTTC. This translates into CASSVGQGNYEQYF.

This clonotype came up many times. This sequence joins TRBV6-4 and TRBJ1-2; 7 bases map to TRBD1. After removal of 4 bases from V and 6 bases from J, the junction contained 5 bases not matched to a gene. CDR3 size: 13 residues. Germline lookup yields CDR1 MRHNA and CDR2 SNTAGT. The CDR3 sequence is CASSAQGGNGYTF. The CDR3 DNA sequence: TGTGCCAGCAGTGCGCAAGGGGGCAATGGCTACACCTTC.

The chain carries TRBV11-3 and TRBJ2-2, with TRBD1 matching over 11 bases. Losses at the gene ends were 5 bases for V and 3 bases for J; bases not matched to a gene: 2. Germline CDR1 reads SGHNT; CDR2 reads YENEEA. The CDR3 is made up of 15 amino acids. The CDR3 reads CASSMGQGDTGELFF. The CDR3 DNA is TGTGCCAGCAGCATGGGACAGGGGGACACCGGGGAGCTGTTTTTT.

The chain couples TRBV4-2 to TRBJ2-3; D may be TRBD2 (5 bases). V lost 0 bases, J lost 2 bases, and 15 bases lay in between. This CDR3 comprises 17 residues. Germline V gene data show CDR1 as LGHNA and CDR2 as YNFKEQ. The CDR3 bases are TGTGCCAGCAGCCAAGATCCCAGCGGAGCATCCACAGATACGCAGTATTTT. As protein: CASSQDPSGASTDTQYF.

This chain links TRBV12-3 or TRBV12-4 with TRBJ2-5; 7 nucleotides match TRBD1. CDR3 length: 14 amino acids. With V trimmed by 4 bases and J by 2 bases, 4 bases remained unmatched. The CDR3 loop reads CASSSRTGQETQYF. CDR3 nucleotide sequence: TGTGCCAGCAGTTCTCGGACAGGACAAGAGACCCAGTACTTC.

There are a few counts of this clonotype. This rearrangement joins TRBV2 to TRBJ1-2; 7 bases are a match to TRBD1. Per the germline V gene, CDR1 is SNHLY and CDR2 is FYNNEI. This CDR3 has 14 residues. V was pared by 4 bases and J by 8 bases, with 10 bases of the junction left unmatched. CDR3 coding DNA: TGTGCCAGCAGTGTCTGGGGGACAGAAGGCGGCTACACCTTC. Protein sequence: CASSVWGTEGGYTF.

This clonotype was detected many times. The chain recombines TRBV15 with TRBJ1-2, with 7 nucleotides matching TRBD1. J was trimmed by 5 bases and V by 0 bases; bases with no gene match: 9. Germline V gives CDR1 LNHNV, CDR2 YYDKDF (reference sequence). This CDR3 region has 16 residues. DNA of the CDR3: TGTGCCACCAGCAGAGATCGGTCCACAGGGGCTTATGGCTACACCTTC. It yields the protein CATSRDRSTGAYGYTF.